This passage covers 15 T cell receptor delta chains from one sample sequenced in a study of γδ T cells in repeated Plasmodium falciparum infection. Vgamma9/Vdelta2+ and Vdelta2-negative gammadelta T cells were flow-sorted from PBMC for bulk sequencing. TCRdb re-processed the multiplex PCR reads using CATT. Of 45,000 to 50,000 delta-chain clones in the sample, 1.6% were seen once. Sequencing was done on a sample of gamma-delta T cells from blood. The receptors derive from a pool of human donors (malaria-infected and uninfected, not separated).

In nucleotides, the CDR3 is TGTGCCTTTGGCCCTGGACTGGGGGACGTTTTTTGCGGCGATAAACTCATCTTT. Residues: CAFGPGLGDVFCGDKLIF. V usage is TRDV3 and J usage is TRDJ1; 9 positions match TRDD3. In the absence of a J gene in TCRdb, the DNA was matched to germline to assign it here. With 2 bases clipped from V and 4 bases from J, the junction kept 20 bases outside the gene matches. Per germline, CDR1 TVYSNPD and CDR2 GDNSRS (reference sequence). The CDR3 is made up of 18 amino acids.

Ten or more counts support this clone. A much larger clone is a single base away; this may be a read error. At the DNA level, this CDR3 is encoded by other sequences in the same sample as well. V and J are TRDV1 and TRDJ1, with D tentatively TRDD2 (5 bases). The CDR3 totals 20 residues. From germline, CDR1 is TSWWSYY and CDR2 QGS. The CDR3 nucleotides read TGTGCTCTTGGGGAACCCTACCTCGTCCCAAACAGGGCGTACACAGATAAACTCATCTTT. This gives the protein CALGEPYLVPNRAYTDKLIF.

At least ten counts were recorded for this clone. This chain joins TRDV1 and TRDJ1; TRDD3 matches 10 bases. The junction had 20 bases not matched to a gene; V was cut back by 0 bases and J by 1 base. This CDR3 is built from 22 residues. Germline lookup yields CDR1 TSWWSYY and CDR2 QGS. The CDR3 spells CALGELKASLVGGYTCTDKLIF. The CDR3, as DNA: TGTGCTCTTGGGGAACTAAAGGCCTCCTTGGTTGGGGGATACACCTGCACCGATAAACTCATCTTT.

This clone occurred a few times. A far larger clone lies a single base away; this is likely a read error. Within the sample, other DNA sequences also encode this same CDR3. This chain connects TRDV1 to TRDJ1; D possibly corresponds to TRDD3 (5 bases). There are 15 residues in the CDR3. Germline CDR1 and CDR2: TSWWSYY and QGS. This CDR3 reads CALWGRVSYTDKLIF. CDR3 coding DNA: TGTGCTCTGTGGGGAAGAGTGTCGTACACCGATAAACTTATCTTT.

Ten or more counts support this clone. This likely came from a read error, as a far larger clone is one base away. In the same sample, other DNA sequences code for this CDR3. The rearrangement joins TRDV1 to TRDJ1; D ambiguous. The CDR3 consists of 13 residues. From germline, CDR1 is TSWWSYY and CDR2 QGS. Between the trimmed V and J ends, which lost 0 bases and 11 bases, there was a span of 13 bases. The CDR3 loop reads CALGELLSQKLIF. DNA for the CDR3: TGTGCTCTTGGGGAACTCTTGTCTCAAAAGCTCATCTTT.

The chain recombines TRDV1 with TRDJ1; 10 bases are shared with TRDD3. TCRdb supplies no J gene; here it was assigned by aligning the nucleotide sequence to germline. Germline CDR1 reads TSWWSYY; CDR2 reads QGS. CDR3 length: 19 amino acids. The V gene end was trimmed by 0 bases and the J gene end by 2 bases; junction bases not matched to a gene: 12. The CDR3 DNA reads TGTGCTCTTGGGGAACTCTCGGGGTCTGGGGGATATTTTACCGATAAACTCATCTTT. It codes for CALGELSGSGGYFTDKLIF.

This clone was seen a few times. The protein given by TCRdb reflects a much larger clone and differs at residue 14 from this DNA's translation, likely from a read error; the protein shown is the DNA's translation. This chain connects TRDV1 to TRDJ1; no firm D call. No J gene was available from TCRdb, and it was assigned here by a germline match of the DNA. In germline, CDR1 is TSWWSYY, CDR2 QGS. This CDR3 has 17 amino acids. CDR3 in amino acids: CALAGPPVPLPTDELIF. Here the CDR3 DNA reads TGTGCTCTTGCTGGTCCTCCGGTCCCTTTGCCCACCGATGAACTCATCTTT.

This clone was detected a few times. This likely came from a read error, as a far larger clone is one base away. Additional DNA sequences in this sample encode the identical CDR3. The CDR3 sequence: CALGELGVKGFSTGGFSHLYTDKLIF. In nucleotides, the CDR3 is TGTGCTCTTGGGGAACTAGGAGTCAAAGGTTTTTCGACTGGGGGATTCTCACACCTGTACACCGATAAACTCATCTTT. This chain joins TRDV1 and TRDJ1; TRDD3 aligns across 10 bases. Germline CDR1 is TSWWSYY and CDR2 is QGS. J gave up 0 bases and V 0 bases, and 31 bases lay outside the gene matches. This CDR3 region has 26 residues.

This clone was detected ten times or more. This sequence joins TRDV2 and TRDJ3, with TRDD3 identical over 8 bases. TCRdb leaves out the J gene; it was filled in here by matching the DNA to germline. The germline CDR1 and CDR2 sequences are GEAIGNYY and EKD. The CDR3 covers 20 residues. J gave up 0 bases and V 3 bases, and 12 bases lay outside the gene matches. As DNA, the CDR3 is TGTGCCTGTGACCTACCCGTACTGGGGGCCCGCTCCTGGGACACCCGACAGATGTTTTTC. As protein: CACDLPVLGARSWDTRQMFF.

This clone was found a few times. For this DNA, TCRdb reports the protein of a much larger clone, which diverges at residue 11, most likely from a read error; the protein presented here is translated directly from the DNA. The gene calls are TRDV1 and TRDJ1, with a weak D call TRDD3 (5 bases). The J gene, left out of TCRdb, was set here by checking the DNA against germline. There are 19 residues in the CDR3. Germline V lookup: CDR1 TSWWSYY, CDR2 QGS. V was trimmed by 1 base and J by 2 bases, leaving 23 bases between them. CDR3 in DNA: TGTGCTCTTGGGGAACGGCCTGGGTCGGCCCGCCATGTAACCGATAAACTCATCTTT. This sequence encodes CALGERPGSARHVTDKLIF.

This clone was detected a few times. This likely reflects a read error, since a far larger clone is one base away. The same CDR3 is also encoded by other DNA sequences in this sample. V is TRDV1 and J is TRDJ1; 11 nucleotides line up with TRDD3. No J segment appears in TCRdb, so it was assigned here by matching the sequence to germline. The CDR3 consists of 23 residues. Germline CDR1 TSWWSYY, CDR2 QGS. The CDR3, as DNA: TGTGCTCTTGGCGCGACGCGGATTTCCCCCGTACTGGGGGATAGATTTGGCACCGACAAACTCATCTTT. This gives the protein CALGATRISPVLGDRFGTDKLIF.

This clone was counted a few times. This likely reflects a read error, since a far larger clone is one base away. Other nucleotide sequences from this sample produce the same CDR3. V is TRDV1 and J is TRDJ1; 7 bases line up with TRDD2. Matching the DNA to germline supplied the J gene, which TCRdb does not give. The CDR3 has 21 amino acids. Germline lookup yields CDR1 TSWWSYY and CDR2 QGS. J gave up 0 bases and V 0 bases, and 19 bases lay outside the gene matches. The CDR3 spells CALGELFLPNSDRADTDKLIF. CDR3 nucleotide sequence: TGTGCTCTTGGGGAACTTTTCCTACCGAACTCCGATCGTGCGGACACCGATAAACTCATCTTT.

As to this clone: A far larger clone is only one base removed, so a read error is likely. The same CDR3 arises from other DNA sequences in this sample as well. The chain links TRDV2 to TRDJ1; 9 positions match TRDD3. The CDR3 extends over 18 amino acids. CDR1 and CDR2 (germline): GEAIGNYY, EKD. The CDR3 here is CACDTVGLLGEDTDKLIF. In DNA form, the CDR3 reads TGTGCTTGTGACACCGTGGGCTTACTGGGGGAAGACACCGATAAACTCATCTTT.

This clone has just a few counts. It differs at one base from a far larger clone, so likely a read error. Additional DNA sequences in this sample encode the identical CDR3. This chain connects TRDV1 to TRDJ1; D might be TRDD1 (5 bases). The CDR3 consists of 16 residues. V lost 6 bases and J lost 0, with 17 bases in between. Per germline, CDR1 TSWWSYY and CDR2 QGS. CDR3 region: CALGNKNREDTDKLIF. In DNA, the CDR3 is TGTGCTCTTGGAAATAAAAACAGGGAAGACACCGATAAACTCATCTTT.

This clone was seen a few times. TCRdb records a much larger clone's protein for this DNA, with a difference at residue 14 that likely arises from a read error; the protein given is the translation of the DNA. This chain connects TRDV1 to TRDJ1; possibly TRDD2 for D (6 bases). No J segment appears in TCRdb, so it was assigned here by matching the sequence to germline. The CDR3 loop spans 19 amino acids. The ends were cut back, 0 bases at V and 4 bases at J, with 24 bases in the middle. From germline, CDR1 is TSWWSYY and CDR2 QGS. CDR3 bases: TGTGCTCTTGGGGAACTTGTCCTACGAGACCCACGCGGAAGCGATAAACTCATCTTT. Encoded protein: CALGELVLRDPRGSDKLIF.